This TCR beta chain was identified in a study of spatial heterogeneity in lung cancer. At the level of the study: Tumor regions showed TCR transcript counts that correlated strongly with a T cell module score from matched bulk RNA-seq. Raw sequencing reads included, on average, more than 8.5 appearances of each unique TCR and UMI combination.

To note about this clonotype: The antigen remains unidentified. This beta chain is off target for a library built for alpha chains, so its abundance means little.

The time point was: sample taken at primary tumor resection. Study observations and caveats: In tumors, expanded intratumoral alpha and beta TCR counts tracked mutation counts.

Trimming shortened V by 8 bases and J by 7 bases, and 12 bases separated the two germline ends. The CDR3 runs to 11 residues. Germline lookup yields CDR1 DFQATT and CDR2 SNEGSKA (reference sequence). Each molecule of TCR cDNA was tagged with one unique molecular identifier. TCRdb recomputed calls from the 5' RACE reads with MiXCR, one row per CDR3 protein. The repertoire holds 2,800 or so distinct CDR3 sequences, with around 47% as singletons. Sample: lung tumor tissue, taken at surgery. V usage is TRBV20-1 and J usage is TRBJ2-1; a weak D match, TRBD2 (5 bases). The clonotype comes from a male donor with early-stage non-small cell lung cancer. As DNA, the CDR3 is TGCAGTACACCCCGGGGTAATGAGCAGTTCTTC. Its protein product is CSTPRGNEQFF.